This is a list of T cell receptor beta chains from one sample in a study of T cell changes during pregnancy in multiple sclerosis. Clones were sequenced by immunoSEQ multiplex PCR, and TCRdb holds only the in-frame ones, with some missing. The top ten hold less than 0.75% of the sample, which has 40,000 to 45,000 clones, 91% seen once. Here the sequenced sample was CD4+ T cells from peripheral blood mononuclear cells, taken before pregnancy. The receptors were sampled from a female donor with multiple sclerosis, enrolled in a pregnancy study. Each CDR3 is given without its conserved first and last residue. D genes are given only for firm matches.

ASSPDRGNSPLH | TRBJ1-6 | TRBD1 | TRBV27
ASSYSANYGYT | TRBJ1-2 | - | TRBV6-5
ASSWRGKGPYNEQF | TRBJ2-1 | - | TRBV5-6
ASSSPRGANYGYT | TRBJ1-2 | - | TRBV28
ASSSFRGTEAF | TRBJ1-1 | - | TRBV7-2
ASSIDPGTLNTEAF | TRBJ1-1 | - | TRBV19
ASRRGWTNEKLF | TRBJ1-4 | - | TRBV6-5
ATSGNTIY | TRBJ1-3 | - | TRBV6-6
ASSLVFREQY | TRBJ2-7 | - | TRBV5-6
ASGGNRGYEQY | TRBJ2-7 | TRBD1 | TRBV6-5
ASSLDGSPLH | TRBJ1-6 | - | TRBV7-9
ASSSHSGGSYEQY | TRBJ2-7 | TRBD2 | TRBV7-2
ASSQGGGPSGELF | TRBJ2-2 | - | TRBV4-2
ASSKKSETGKDSPLH | TRBJ1-6 | - | TRBV21-1
ASTSGQGLSYEQY | TRBJ2-7 | - | TRBV19
ASSGQGTEEQY | TRBJ2-7 | - | TRBV6-1
ASSLTGYTGELF | TRBJ2-2 | - | TRBV5-6
ASKKSGGNTEAF | TRBJ1-1 | - | TRBV11-2
ASSKWTGDYEQY | TRBJ2-7 | TRBD1 | TRBV5-1
ASSVGFQGAF | TRBJ1-1 | - | TRBV6-1
ASCAGGQQETQY | TRBJ2-5 | TRBD2 | TRBV5-1
ASSQTQTSGADTQY | TRBJ2-3 | TRBD2 | TRBV4-2
ASSEGQGQNQPQH | TRBJ1-5 | TRBD1 | TRBV6-1
SAGQTSYEQY | TRBJ2-7 | TRBD1 | TRBV29-1
ASSRSNTEAF | TRBJ1-1 | - | TRBV5-1
ASSSGQDKSLHTIY | TRBJ1-3 | TRBD1 | TRBV5-4
ASSQGGGRNYGYT | TRBJ1-2 | - | TRBV4-1
ASSPRRTAEAF | TRBJ1-1 | - | TRBV7-3
ASSYEPAWSTDTQY | TRBJ2-3 | - | TRBV5-6
ASSPDWADTQY | TRBJ2-3 | - | TRBV5-1
ASSIRGVGGETNYGYT | TRBJ1-2 | - | TRBV19
SAKGDRTNYGYT | TRBJ1-2 | TRBD1 | TRBV29-1
ASTGLAGSYNEQF | TRBJ2-1 | TRBD2 | TRBV5-4
AWSSQGGQPQH | TRBJ1-5 | TRBD1 | TRBV30
ASSPSGGGTGELF | TRBJ2-2 | TRBD2 | TRBV5-6
ASRRGQGANTEAF | TRBJ1-1 | TRBD1 | TRBV5-4
ASSMRGHYGYT | TRBJ1-2 | - | TRBV19
ASSMTSGGLTDTQY | TRBJ2-3 | TRBD2 | TRBV27
ASSPTGSGYNEQF | TRBJ2-1 | - | TRBV28
ASSMVQRNSYEQY | TRBJ2-7 | - | TRBV19
ASRNRGFMNTEAF | TRBJ1-1 | TRBD1 | TRBV7-2
ASSPPGTPKKSDYT | TRBJ1-2 | - | TRBV13
ASHYRRSNTIY | TRBJ1-3 | - | TRBV30
ASSPGLAGASGELF | TRBJ2-2 | TRBD2 | TRBV18
ASSGTGRSHPYGYT | TRBJ1-2 | - | TRBV18
ASSQVRGFYEQY | TRBJ2-7 | - | TRBV14
ASSPTLRIGSYNEQF | TRBJ2-1 | - | TRBV7-3
ASSGGGPEETQY | TRBJ2-5 | TRBD2 | TRBV6-1
ASSPEQGGEKLF | TRBJ1-4 | TRBD1 | TRBV7-2
ASSQGPSGYNEQF | TRBJ2-1 | TRBD2 | TRBV14
ASSLYSSSATGDGYT | TRBJ1-2 | TRBD1 | TRBV5-6
SVGDWGGNQPQH | TRBJ1-5 | - | TRBV29-1
ASSLRQGVRGNSPLH | TRBJ1-6 | TRBD1 | TRBV7-2